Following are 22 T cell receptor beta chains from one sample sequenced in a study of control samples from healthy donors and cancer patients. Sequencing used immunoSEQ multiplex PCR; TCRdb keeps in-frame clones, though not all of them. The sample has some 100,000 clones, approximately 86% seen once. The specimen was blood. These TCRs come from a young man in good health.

The CDR3 DNA follows: TGTGCCAGCAGTTCCATCAGAACAGGGAACCTCGAAAAACTGTTTTTT. Its translation is CASSSIRTGNLEKLFF. This chain joins TRBV27 and TRBJ1-4; D perhaps matches TRBD1 (6 bases). The CDR3 consists of 16 residues. Germline V CDR1 and CDR2: MNHEY, SMNVEV (reference sequence). The V end was cut by 4 bases, the J end by 8 bases, with 20 bases between.

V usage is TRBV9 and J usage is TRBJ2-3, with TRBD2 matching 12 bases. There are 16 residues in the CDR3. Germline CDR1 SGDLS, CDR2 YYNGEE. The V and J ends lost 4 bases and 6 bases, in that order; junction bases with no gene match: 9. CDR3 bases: TGTGCCAGCAGCCCCCGACTAGCGGGAGCATCCGATACGCAGTATTTT. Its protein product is CASSPRLAGASDTQYF.

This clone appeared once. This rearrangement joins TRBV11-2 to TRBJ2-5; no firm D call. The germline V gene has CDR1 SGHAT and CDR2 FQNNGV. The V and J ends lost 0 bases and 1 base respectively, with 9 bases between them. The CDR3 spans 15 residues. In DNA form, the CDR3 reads TGTGCCAGCAGCTTAGATCAGCGCCTCCAAGAGACCCAGTACTTC. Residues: CASSLDQRLQETQYF.

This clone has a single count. Written as DNA, the CDR3 is TGCAGCGTTGACCTAGCGGGAGGGCGGAATGAGCAGTTCTTC. Encoded protein: CSVDLAGGRNEQFF. The chain has TRBV29-1 and TRBJ2-1; 12 bases map to TRBD2. CDR3 length: 14 amino acids. Germline CDR1 reads SQVTM; CDR2 reads ANQGSEA. V was pared by 3 bases and J by 7 bases, with 4 bases of the junction left unmatched.

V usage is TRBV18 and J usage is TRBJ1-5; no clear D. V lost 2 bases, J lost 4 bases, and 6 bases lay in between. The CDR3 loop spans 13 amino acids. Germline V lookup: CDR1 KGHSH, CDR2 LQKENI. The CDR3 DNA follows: TGTGCCAGCTCACCAGGGCTTAATCAGCCCCAGCATTTT. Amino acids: CASSPGLNQPQHF.

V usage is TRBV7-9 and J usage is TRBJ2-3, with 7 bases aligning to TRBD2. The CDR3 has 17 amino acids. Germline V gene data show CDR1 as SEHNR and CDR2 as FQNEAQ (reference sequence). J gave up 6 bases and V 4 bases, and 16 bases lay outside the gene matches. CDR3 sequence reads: CASSSTKLSGNGDTQYF. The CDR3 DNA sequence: TGTGCCAGCAGCTCCACGAAACTAAGCGGGAATGGCGATACGCAGTATTTT.

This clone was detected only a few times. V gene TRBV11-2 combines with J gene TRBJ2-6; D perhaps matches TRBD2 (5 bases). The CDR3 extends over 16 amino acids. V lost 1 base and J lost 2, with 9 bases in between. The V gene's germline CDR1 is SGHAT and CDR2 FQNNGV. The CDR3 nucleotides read TGTGCCAGCAGCTTAGTGTCCGGGACTGGGGCCAACGTCCTGACTTTC. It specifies CASSLVSGTGANVLTF.

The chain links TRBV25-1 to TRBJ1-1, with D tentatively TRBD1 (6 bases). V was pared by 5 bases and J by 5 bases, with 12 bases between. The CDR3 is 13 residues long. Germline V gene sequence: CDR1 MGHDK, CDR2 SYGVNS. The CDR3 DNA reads TGTGCCAGCAGTATCGCAGGGGAAACTGAAGCTTTCTTT. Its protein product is CASSIAGETEAFF. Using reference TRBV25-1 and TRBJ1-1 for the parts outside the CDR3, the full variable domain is EADIYQTPRYLVIGTGKKITLECSQTMGHDKMYWYQQDPGMELHLIHYSYGVNSTEKGDLSSESTVSRIRTEHFPLTLESARPSHTSQYLCASSIAGETEAFFGQGTRLTVV.

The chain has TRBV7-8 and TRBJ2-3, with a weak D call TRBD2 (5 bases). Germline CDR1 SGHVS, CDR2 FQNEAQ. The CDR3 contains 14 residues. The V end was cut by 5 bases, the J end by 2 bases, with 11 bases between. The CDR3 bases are TGTGCCAGCAGCCGCAGCGGAAACACAGATACGCAGTATTTT. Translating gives CASSRSGNTDTQYF.

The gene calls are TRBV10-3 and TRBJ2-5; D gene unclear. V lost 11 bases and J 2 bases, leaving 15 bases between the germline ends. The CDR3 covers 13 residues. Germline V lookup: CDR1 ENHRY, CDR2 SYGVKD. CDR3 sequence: CAAALAPQETQYF. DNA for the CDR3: TGTGCCGCCGCCCTCGCTCCTCAAGAGACCCAGTACTTC.

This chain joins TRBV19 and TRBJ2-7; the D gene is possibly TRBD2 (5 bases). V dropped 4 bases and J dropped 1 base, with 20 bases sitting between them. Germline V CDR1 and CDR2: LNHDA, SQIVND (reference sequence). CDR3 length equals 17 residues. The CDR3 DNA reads TGTGCCAGTAGTAGTGGACTGACATTTACCTCTTCCTACGAGCAGTACTTC. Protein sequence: CASSSGLTFTSSYEQYF.

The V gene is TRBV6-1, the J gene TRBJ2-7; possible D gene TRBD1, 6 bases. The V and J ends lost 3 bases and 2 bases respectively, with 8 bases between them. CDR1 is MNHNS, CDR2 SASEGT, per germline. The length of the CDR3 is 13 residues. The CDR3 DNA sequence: TGTGCCAGCAGTGACGGGACAACCTACGAGCAGTACTTC. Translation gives CASSDGTTYEQYF.

The CDR3 reads CASTGEGAILSRGYTF. The CDR3 nucleotides read TGTGCCAGCACCGGTGAGGGTGCGATCCTAAGTCGTGGCTACACCTTC. The rearrangement links TRBV2 to TRBJ1-2; D not certain. V was shortened by 7 bases and J by 7 bases, with 25 bases between the two germline ends. This CDR3 is built from 16 residues. Per the germline V gene, CDR1 is SNHLY and CDR2 is FYNNEI.

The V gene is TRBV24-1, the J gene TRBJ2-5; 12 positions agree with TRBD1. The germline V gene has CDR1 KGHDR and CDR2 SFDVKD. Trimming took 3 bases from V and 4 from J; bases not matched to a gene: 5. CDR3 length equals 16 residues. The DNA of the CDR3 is TGTGCCACCAGTGATATGGGACAGGGGGCCGGAGAGACCCAGTACTTC. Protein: CATSDMGQGAGETQYF.

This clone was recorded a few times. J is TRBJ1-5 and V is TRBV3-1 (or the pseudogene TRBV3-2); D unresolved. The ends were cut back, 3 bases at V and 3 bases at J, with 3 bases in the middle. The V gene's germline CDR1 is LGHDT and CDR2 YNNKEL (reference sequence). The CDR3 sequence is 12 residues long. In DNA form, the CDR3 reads TGTGCCAGCAGCCAGAACAATCAGCCCCAGCATTTT. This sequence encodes CASSQNNQPQHF.

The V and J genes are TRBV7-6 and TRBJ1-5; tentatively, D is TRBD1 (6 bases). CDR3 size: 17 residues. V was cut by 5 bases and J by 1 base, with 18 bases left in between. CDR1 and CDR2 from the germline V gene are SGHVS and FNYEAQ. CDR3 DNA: TGTGCCAGCAGCCCGGAACAGGGTCAGGCAAGCAATCAGCCCCAGCATTTT. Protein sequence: CASSPEQGQASNQPQHF.

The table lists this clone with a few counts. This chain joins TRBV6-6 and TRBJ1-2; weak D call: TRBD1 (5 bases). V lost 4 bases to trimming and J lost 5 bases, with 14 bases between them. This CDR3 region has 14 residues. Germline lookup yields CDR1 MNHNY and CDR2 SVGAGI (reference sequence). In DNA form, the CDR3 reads TGTGCCAGCAGTTCATACGGAGGGGAGTATGGCTACACCTTC. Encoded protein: CASSSYGGEYGYTF.

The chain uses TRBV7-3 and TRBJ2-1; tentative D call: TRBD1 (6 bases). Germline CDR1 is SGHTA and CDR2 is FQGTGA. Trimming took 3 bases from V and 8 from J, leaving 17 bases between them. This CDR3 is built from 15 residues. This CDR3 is CASSFQGMALDEQFF. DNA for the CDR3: TGTGCCAGCAGCTTCCAGGGGATGGCCCTGGATGAGCAGTTCTTC.

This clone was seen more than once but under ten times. In DNA, the CDR3 is TGTGCCAGCAGTTACGAGACTAGAATCGGGGAGCTGTTTTTT. Amino acid sequence: CASSYETRIGELFF. This rearrangement joins TRBV6-6 to TRBJ2-2; tentatively, D is TRBD2 (6 bases). The ends were cut back, 2 bases at V and 7 bases at J, with 11 bases in the middle. CDR3 length: 14 residues. Germline CDR1 reads MNHNY; CDR2 reads SVGAGI (reference sequence).

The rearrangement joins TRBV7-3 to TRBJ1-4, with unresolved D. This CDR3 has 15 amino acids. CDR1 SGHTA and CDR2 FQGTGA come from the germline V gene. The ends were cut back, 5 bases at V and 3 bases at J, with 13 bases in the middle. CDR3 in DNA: TGTGCCAGCAGCCCGACTACGGGGTCTAATGAAAAACTGTTTTTT. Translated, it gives CASSPTTGSNEKLFF.

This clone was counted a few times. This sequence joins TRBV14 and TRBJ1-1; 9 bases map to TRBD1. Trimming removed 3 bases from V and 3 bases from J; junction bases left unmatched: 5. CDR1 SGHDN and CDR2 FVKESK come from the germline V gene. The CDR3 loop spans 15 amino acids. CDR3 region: CASSHYRDRDTEAFF. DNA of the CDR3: TGTGCCAGCAGCCATTACCGGGACAGGGACACTGAAGCTTTCTTT.

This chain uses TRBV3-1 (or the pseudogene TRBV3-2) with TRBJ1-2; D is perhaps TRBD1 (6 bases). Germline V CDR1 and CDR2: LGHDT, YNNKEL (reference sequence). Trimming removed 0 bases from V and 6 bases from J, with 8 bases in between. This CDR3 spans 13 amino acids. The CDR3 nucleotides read TGTGCCAGCAGCCAAGAAACAGGGAATGGCTACACCTTC. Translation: CASSQETGNGYTF.